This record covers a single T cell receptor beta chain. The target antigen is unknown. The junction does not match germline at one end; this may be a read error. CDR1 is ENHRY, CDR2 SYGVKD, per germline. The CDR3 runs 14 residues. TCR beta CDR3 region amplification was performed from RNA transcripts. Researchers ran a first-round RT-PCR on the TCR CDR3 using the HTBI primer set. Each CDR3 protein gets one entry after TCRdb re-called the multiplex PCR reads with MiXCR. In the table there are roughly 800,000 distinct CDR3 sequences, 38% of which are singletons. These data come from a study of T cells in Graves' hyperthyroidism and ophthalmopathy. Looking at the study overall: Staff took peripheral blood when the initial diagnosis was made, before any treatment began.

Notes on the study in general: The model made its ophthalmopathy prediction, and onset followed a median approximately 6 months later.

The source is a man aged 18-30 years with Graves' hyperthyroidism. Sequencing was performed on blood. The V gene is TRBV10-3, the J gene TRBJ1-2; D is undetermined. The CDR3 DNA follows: TGTGCCAGCAGTAACGGACGGCTCGTCTATGGCTACACCTTC. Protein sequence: CASSNGRLVYGYTF.